This TCR beta chain was sequenced for a study of blood T cell repertoires in COVID-19. Looking at the study overall: Material from acute and convalescent COVID-19 was sourced from the United States, Italy and Spain. T cells, B-cell-depleted T cells, or PBMCs provided the cDNA or gDNA that served as material.

This clone appeared a single time. In the original processing: Estimation of nucleated cell counts relied on the amplification of reference gene primers. TCRdb keeps only in-frame clones here, not all; method: immunoSEQ multiplex PCR. That table is the source of V, J and clone size, and D and trimming were worked out from the DNA. Of 15,000 to 25,000 clones listed, approximately 95% are singletons. Germline CDR1 reads LGHNA; CDR2 reads YNFKEQ. The CDR3 covers 13 residues. J was trimmed by 5 bases and V by 2 bases; bases with no gene match: 1. The rearrangement links TRBV4-2 to TRBJ2-3; 7 bases are a match to TRBD1. Sequences were obtained from peripheral blood. The origin of this receptor is a woman aged 45 to 65 with active COVID-19. CDR3 sequence: CASSQQGEDTQYF. The CDR3 coding sequence is TGTGCCAGCAGCCAACAGGGGGAAGATACGCAGTATTTT.